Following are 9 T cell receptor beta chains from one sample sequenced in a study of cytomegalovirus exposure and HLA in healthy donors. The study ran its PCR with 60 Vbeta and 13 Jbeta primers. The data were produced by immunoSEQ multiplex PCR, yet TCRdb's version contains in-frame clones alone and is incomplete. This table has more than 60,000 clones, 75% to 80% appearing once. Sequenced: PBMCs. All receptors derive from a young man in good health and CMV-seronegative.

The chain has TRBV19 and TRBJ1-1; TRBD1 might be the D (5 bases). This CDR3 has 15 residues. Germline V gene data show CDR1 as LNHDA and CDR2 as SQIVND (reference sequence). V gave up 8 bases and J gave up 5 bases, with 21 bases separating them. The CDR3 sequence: CASQVGGGRATEAFF. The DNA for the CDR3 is TGTGCCAGTCAGGTCGGGGGAGGTCGGGCGACTGAAGCTTTCTTT. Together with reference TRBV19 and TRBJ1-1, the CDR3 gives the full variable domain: DGGITQSPKYLFRKEGQNVTLSCEQNLNHDAMYWYRQDPGQGLRLIYYSQIVNDFQKGDIAEGYSVSREKKESFPLTVTSAQKNPTAFYLCASQVGGGRATEAFFGQGTRLTVV.

Here the CDR3 DNA reads TGTGCCAGCAGCGGAGGGCCCAACCCCAGGAACACTGAAGCTTTCTTT. As protein: CASSGGPNPRNTEAFF. The chain links TRBV9 to TRBJ1-1; the D is unclear. This CDR3 comprises 16 residues. V gave up 3 bases and J gave up 1 base, with 16 bases separating them. Germline V gene sequence: CDR1 SGDLS, CDR2 YYNGEE. The whole variable domain, filled in from reference TRBV9 and TRBJ1-1, reads DSGVTQTPKHLITATGQRVTLRCSPRSGDLSVYWYQQSLDQGLQFLIQYYNGEERAKGNILERFSAQQFPDLHSELNLSSLELGDSALYFCASSGGPNPRNTEAFFGQGTRLTVV.

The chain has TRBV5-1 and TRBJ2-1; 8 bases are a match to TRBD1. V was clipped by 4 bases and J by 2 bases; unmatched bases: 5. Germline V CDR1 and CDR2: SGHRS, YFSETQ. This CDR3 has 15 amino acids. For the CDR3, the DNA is TGCGCCAGCAGCGTTCAGGGGGCCGCCTACAATGAGCAGTTCTTC. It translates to CASSVQGAAYNEQFF.

The CDR3 reads CASSFRAPEQYF. DNA of the CDR3: TGTGCCAGCAGTTTCAGGGCTCCGGAGCAGTACTTC. This sequence joins TRBV28 and TRBJ2-7, with a tentative D call TRBD1 (5 bases). Trimming shortened V by 3 bases and J by 7 bases, and 10 bases separated the two germline ends. This CDR3 region has 12 residues. Germline-derived CDR1 and CDR2 are MDHEN and SYDVKM.

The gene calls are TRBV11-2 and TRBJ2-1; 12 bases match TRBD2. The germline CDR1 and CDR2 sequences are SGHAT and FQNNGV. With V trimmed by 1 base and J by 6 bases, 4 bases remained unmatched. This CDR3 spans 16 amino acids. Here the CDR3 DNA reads TGTGCCAGCAGCTTAGCCCTAGCGGGGGGGTCCAATGAGCAGTTCTTC. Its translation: CASSLALAGGSNEQFF.

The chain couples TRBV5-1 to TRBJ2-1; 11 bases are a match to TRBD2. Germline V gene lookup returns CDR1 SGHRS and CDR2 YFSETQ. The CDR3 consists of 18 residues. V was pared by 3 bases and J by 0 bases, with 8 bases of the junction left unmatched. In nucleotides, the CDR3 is TGCGCCAGCAGCTCCTCTAGCGGGGGGACTAGCTCCTACAATGAGCAGTTCTTC. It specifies CASSSSSGGTSSYNEQFF.

The CDR3 is CASSEDRGWGETQYF. CDR3 coding DNA: TGTGCCAGCAGCGAGGACAGGGGATGGGGAGAGACCCAGTACTTC. V and J are TRBV2 and TRBJ2-5; 9 bases align to TRBD1. V lost 6 bases, J lost 4 bases, and 9 bases stayed unmatched. This CDR3 has 15 amino acids. Germline V lookup: CDR1 SNHLY, CDR2 FYNNEI.

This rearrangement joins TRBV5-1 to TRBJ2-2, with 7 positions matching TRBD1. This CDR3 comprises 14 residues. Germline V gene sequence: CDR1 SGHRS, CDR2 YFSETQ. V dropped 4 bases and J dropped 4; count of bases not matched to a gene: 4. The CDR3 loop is CASSTTGSTGELFF. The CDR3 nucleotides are TGCGCCAGCAGCACGACAGGGTCCACCGGGGAGCTGTTTTTT. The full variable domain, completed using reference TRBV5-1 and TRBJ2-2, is KAGVTQTPRYLIKTRGQQVTLSCSPISGHRSVSWYQQTPGQGLQFLFEYFSETQRNKGNFPGRFSGRQFSNSRSEMNVSTLELGDSALYLCASSTTGSTGELFFGEGSRLTVL.

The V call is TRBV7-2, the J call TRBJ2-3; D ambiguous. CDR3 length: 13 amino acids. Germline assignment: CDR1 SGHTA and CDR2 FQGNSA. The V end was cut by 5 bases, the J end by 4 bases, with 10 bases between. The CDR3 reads CASSPPGADTQYF. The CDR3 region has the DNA TGTGCCAGCAGCCCCCCCGGTGCAGATACGCAGTATTTT. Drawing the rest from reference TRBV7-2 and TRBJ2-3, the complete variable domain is GAGVSQSPSNKVTEKGKDVELRCDPISGHTALYWYRQSLGQGLEFLIYFQGNSAPDKSGLPSDRFSAERTGGSVSTLTIQRTQQEDSAVYLCASSPPGADTQYFGPGTRLTVL.